Described below is a single T cell receptor (beta chain) sequence and its context. These data originate in a study of T cell changes during pregnancy in multiple sclerosis. Using immunoSEQ multiplex PCR, the repertoire was profiled, and TCRdb retains in-frame clones only, with some absent. This table has tens of thousands of clones, roughly 93% appearing once. The sequencing here drew on peripheral blood, taken in the second trimester of pregnancy. This TCR was sampled from a female donor with multiple sclerosis, enrolled in a pregnancy study.

The CDR3 coding sequence is TGTGCCAGCTCACCGGGGGGGAGTGGCAGGCCCTACAATGAGCAGTTCTTC. As protein: CASSPGGSGRPYNEQFF. The chain employs TRBV18 and TRBJ2-1, with TRBD2 matching 7 bases. The V gene end was trimmed by 3 bases and the J gene end by 2 bases; junction bases not matched to a gene: 10. Germline-derived CDR1 and CDR2 are KGHSH and LQKENI. The CDR3 consists of 17 residues.